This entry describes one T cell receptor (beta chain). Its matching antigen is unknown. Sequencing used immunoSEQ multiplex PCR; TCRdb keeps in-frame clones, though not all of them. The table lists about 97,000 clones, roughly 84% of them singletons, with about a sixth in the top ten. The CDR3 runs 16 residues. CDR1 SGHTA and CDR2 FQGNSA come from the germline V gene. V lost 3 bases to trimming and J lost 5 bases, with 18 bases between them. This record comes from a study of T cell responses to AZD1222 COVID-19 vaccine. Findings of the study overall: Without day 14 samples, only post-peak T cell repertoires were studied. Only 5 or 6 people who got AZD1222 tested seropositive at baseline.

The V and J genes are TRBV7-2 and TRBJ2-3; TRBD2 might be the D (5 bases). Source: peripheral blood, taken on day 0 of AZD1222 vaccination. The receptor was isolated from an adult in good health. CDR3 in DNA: TGTGCCAGCAGCTTCCTCAGCGGAGGAAGAGGAGATACGCAGTATTTT. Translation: CASSFLSGGRGDTQYF.